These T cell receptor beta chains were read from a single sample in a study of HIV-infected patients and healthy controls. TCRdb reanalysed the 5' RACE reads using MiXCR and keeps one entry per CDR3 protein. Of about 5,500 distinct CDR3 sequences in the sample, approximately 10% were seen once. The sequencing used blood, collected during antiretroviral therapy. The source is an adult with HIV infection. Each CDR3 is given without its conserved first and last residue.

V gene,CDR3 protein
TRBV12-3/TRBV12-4,ASRGSGSQGGETQY
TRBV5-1,ASSLQGLGDTQY
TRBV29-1,SVARETAF
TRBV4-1,ASSPGLAGAGELF
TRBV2,ASSERQGVPGELF
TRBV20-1,SAKGAYEQY
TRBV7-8,ASSNPHLSDISSEQY
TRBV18,ASSPPTVNEQF
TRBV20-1,SARELALDNEQF
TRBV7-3,ASSPSGSSTHEQY
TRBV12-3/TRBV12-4,ASSLGPGGEAF
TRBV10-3,AISGQGSYEQY
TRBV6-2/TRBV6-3,ASSSSDGYSNQPQH
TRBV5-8,ASSGRVTGKAF
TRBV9,ASSTTGNSPLH
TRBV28,ASSLQGTSGSSAQY
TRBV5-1,ASSVDGSSNQPQH
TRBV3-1,ASSQDGLLAGAYNEQF
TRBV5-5,ASSFRTGAGELF
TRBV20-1,SASQNTEAF
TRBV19,ASSRGSNQPQH
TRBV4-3,ASSQGPVTEAF
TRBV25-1,ASSPRGTGFSPLH
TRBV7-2,ASSHYDRGEQY
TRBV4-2,ASSQDSEKGRREKLF
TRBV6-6,ASSYAPRPSSTDTQY
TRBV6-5,ASSTMGLAYEQF
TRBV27,ASSLLGINQPQH
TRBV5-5,ASSPTEGNQPQH
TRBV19,ASSSGSYSNQPQH
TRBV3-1,ASSQGGQDLYEQY
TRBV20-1,SAPDRVEEQY
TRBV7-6,ASSVSGRGYNEQF
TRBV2,ALKGGTSGHNEQF
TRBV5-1,ASSLVPDNQPQH
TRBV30,AWEYSSGADTQY
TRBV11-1,ASSQIPGQSTDTQY
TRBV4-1,ASSQGVPAGAPDTQY
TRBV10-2,ASIEGWSYNEQF
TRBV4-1,ASSLATGGDNEQY
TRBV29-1,SVTGTDYNEQF
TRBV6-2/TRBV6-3,ASRPGAGPQH
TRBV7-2,ASSYSKSTDTQY
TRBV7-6,ASSSGQGAVTEAF
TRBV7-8,ASSLVAGGPDEQY
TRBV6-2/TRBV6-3,ASTGFDNSPLH
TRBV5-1,ASSAGPMNTEAF
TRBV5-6,ASSPPMGGGNTEAF
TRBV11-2,ASSLTGRRTTNEKLF
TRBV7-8,ASSLVGRVDEQF
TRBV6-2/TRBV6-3,ASIEREGYYEQY
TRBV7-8,ASSFGDRYYEQY